This T cell receptor beta chain comes out of a study of T-cell memory formation after mild COVID-19. This clonotype was detected ten times or more. Between the trimmed V and J ends, which lost 0 bases and 2 bases, there was a span of 10 bases. This CDR3 is 15 amino acids long. Germline loops: CDR1 DFQATT, CDR2 SNEGSKA (reference sequence). From the 5' RACE reads, TCRdb called clonotypes with MiXCR, one entry per CDR3 protein. The sample yields under 550,000 distinct CDR3 sequences, approximately 18% seen once. The V call is TRBV20-1, the J call TRBJ1-4; no reliable D call. This clonotype originated in an adult woman who had mild COVID-19 (a few samples of this study predate the infection). Cell type and time point are not known. Sequencing used PBMCs or a T cell subset sorted from them (not recorded which). The CDR3 reads CSARDAGRTNEKLFF. For the CDR3, the DNA is TGCAGTGCTAGAGACGCGGGGAGGACTAATGAAAAACTGTTTTTT.